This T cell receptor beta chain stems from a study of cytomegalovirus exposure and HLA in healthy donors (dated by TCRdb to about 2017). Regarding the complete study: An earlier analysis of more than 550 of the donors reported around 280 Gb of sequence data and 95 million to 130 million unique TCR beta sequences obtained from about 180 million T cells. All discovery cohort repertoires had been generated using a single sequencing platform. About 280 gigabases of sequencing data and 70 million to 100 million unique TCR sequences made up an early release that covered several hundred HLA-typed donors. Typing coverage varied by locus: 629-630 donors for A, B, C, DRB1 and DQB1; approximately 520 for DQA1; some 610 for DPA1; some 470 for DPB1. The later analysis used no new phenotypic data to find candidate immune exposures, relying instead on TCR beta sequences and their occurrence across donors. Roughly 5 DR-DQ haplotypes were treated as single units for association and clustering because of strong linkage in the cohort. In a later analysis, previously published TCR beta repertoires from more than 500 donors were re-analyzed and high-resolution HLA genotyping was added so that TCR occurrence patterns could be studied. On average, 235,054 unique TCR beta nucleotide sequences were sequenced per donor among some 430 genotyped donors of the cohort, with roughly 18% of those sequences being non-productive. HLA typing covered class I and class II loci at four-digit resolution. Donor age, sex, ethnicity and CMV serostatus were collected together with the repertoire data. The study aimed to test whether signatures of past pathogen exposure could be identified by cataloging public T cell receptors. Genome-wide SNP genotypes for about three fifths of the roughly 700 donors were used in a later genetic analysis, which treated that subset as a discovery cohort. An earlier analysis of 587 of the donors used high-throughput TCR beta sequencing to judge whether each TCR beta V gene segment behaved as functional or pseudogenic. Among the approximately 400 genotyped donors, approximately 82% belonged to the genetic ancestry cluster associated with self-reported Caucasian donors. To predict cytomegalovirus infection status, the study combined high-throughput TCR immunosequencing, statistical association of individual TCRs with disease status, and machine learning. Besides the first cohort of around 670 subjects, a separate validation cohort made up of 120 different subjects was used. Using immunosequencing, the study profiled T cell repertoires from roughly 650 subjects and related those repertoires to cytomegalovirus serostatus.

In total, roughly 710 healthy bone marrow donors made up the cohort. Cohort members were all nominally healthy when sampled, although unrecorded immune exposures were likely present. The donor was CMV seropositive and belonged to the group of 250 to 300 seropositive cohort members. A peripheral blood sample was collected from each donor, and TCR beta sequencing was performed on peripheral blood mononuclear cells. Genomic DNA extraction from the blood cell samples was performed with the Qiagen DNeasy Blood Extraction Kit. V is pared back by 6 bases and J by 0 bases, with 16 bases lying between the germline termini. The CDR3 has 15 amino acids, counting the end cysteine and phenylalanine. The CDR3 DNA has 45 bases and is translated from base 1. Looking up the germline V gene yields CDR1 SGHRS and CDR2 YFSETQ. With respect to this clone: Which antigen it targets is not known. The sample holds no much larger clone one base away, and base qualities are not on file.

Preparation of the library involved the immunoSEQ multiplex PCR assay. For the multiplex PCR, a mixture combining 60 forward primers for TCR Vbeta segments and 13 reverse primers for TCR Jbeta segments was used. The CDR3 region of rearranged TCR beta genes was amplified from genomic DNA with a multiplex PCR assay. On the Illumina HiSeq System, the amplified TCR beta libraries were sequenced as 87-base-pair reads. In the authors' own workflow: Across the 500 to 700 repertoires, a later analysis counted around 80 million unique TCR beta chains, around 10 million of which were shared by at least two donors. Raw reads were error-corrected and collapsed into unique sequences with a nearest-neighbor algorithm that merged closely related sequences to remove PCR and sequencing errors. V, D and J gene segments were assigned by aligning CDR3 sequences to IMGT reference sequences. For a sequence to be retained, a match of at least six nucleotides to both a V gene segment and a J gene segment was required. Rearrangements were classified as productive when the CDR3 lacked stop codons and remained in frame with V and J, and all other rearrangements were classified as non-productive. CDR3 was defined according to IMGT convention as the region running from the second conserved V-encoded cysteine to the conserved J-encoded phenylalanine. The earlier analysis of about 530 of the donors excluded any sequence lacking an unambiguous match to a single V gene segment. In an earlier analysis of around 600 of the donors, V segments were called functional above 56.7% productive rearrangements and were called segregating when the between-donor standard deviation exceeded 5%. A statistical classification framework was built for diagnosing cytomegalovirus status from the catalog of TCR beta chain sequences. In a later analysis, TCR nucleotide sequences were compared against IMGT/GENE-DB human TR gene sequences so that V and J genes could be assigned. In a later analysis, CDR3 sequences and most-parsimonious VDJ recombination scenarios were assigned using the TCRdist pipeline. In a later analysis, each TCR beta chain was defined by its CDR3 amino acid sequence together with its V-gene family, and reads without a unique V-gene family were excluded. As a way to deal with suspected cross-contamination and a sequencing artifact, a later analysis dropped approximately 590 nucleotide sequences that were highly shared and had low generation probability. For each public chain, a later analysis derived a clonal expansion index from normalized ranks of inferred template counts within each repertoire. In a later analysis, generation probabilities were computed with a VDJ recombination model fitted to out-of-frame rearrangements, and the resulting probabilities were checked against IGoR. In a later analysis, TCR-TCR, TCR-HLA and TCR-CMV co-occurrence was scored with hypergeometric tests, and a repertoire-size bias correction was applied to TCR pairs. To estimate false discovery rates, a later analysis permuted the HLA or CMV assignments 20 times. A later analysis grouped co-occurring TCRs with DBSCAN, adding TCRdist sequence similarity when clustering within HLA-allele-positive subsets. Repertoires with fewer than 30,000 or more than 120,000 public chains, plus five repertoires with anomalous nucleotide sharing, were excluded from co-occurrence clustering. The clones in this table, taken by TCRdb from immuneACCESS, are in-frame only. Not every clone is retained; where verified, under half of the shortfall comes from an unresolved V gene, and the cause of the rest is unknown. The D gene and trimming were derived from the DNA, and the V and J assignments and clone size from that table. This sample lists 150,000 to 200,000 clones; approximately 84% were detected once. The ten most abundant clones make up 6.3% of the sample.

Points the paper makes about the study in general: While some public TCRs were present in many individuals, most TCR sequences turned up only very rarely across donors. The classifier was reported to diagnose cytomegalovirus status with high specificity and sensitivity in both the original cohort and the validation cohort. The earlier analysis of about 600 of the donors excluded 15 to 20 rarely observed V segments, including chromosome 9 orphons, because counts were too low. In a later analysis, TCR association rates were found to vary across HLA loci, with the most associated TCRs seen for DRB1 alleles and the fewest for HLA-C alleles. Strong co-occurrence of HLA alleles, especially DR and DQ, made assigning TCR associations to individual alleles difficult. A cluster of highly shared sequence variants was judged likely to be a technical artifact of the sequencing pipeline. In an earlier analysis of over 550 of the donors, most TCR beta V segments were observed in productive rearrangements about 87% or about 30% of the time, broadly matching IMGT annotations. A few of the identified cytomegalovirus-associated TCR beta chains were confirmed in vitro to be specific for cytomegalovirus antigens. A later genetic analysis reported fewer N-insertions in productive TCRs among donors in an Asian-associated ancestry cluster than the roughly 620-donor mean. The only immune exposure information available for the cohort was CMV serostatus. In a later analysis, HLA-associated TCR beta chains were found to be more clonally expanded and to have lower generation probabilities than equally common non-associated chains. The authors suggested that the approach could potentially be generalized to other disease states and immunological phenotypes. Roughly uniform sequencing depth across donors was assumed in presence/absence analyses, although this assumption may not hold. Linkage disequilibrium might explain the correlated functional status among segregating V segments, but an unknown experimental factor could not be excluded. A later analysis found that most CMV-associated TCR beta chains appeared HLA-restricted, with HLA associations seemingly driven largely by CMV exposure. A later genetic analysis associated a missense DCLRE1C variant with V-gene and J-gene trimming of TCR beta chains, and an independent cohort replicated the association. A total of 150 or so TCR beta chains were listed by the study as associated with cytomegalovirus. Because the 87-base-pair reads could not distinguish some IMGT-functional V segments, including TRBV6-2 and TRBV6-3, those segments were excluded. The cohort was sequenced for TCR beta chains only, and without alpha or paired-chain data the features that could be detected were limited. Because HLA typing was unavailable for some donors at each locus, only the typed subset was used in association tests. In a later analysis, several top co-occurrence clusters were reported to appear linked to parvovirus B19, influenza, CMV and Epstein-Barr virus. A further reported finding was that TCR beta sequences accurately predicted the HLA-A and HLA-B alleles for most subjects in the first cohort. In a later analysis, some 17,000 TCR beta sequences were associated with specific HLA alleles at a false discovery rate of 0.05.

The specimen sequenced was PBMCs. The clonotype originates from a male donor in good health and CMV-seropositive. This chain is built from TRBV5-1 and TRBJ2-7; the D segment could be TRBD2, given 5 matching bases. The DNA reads TGCGCCAGCAACCCGCGGGTAGCGCACTCCTACGAGCAGTACTTC. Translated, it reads CASNPRVAHSYEQYF.